A single sample is the source of the 21 T cell receptor beta chains below, sequenced in a study of T cell repertoires in cytomegalovirus infection. Using its own MiXCR run on the reads, TCRdb lists one record per CDR3 protein. The sample consists of roughly 250,000 distinct CDR3 sequences, more than 9% of them appearing once. Sequenced sample: PBMCs. Source of these receptors: a human donor in good health (CMV status not recorded). Some clones in this sample may be carry-over from other donors' samples.

This clonotype was counted ten times or more. This chain connects TRBV7-2 to TRBJ2-5, with D possibly TRBD1 on 6 matching bases. Trimming stripped 5 bases from V and 2 bases from J, with 15 bases between. The CDR3 totals 15 residues. CDR1 is SGHTA, CDR2 FQGNSA, per germline. CDR3 in DNA: TGTGCCAGCAGCACCCGACAGGTACAACAAGAGACCCAGTACTTC. Protein sequence: CASSTRQVQQETQYF. The full variable domain, its missing parts supplied by reference TRBV7-2 and TRBJ2-5, is GAGVSQSPSNKVTEKGKDVELRCDPISGHTALYWYRQSLGQGLEFLIYFQGNSAPDKSGLPSDRFSAERTGGSVSTLTIQRTQQEDSAVYLCASSTRQVQQETQYFGPGTRLLVL.

This clonotype has a count of ten or more. The chain uses TRBV12-3 or TRBV12-4 and TRBJ2-2; possible D gene TRBD1, 6 bases. This CDR3 contains 15 residues. Trimming cost V 6 bases and J 0 bases, with 11 bases left between them. The CDR3 sequence: CASRTGFPNTGELFF. The CDR3, as DNA: TGTGCCAGCAGAACAGGGTTCCCGAACACCGGGGAGCTGTTTTTT.

The chain combines TRBV6-2 or TRBV6-3 with TRBJ2-3; D not certain. This CDR3 is built from 16 residues. Germline-derived CDR1 and CDR2 are MNHEY and SVGEGT. Trimming removed 5 bases at V and 6 bases at J, with 21 bases between. The CDR3 DNA reads as TGTGCCAGCAGTAGAGAGAATTTGGTCTCCTTTGATACGCAGTATTTT. It is translated as CASSRENLVSFDTQYF.

This clonotype was seen more than once but under ten times. The chain combines TRBV28 with TRBJ2-2, with a weak D call TRBD2 (5 bases). The CDR3 runs to 15 residues. V lost 5 bases to trimming and J lost 4 bases, with 14 bases between them. Per the germline V gene, CDR1 is MDHEN and CDR2 is SYDVKM. As DNA, the CDR3 is TGTGCCAGCAGTATAACAAACGGAGGCACCGGGGAGCTGTTTTTT. Protein sequence: CASSITNGGTGELFF.

The sample holds a few counts of this clonotype. The chain has TRBV2 and TRBJ1-3; TRBD1 agrees at 8 bases. The CDR3 contains 16 residues. Germline CDR1 is SNHLY and CDR2 is FYNNEI. The junction had 8 bases not matched to a gene; V was cut back by 7 bases and J by 0 bases. CDR3 DNA sequence: TGTGCCAGCACCGACGGGCAGGGGGCCTCTGGAAACACCATATATTTT. Protein product: CASTDGQGASGNTIYF.

This clonotype was seen many times. The chain is built from TRBV14 and TRBJ1-5; D may be TRBD1 (6 bases). The germline V and J ends were trimmed by 1 base and 13 bases, with 14 bases remaining between them. This CDR3 has 13 amino acids. The germline CDR1 and CDR2 sequences are SGHDN and FVKESK. In DNA, the CDR3 is TGTGCCAGCAGCCAAGTAGGGACATCCCCTCAGCATTTT. Amino acids: CASSQVGTSPQHF.

This clonotype turned up a few times. The chain uses TRBV6-2 or TRBV6-3 and TRBJ2-7, with D perhaps matching TRBD2 (5 bases). CDR1 and CDR2 from the germline V gene are MNHEY and SVGEGT. The CDR3 totals 15 residues. V shed 0 bases and J shed 3 bases, with 12 bases lying between them. CDR3 residues: CASSYSPGTLYEQYF. The DNA of the CDR3 is TGTGCCAGCAGTTACTCGCCGGGAACACTCTACGAGCAGTACTTC.

This clonotype was detected ten times or more. The genes are TRBV19 and TRBJ1-1, with a weak D call TRBD1 (6 bases). Germline loops: CDR1 LNHDA, CDR2 SQIVND (reference sequence). V lost 5 bases and J lost 5, with 12 bases in between. The CDR3 covers 13 residues. CDR3 protein: CASSAQGGTEAFF. As DNA, the CDR3 is TGTGCCAGTAGTGCACAGGGAGGGACTGAAGCTTTCTTT.

This clonotype was counted only a few times. The J gene is TRBJ2-2, the V gene TRBV25-1, with 7 bases that match TRBD2. Germline values: CDR1 MGHDK, CDR2 SYGVNS. J lost 1 base, V lost 3 bases, and 5 bases had no gene match. The CDR3 runs 16 residues. The CDR3 reads CASSEASGVNTGELFF. The CDR3 DNA is TGTGCCAGCAGTGAGGCTAGCGGTGTGAACACCGGGGAGCTGTTTTTT.

This clonotype was counted a few times. V is TRBV20-1 and J is TRBJ1-6, with D possibly TRBD1 on 5 matching bases. The CDR3 is made up of 15 amino acids. Trimming left V 1 base short and J 6 bases short, with 13 bases between. Germline V lookup: CDR1 DFQATT, CDR2 SNEGSKA (reference sequence). DNA for the CDR3: TGCAGTGCTAGAGGAGCCCAGGGATCTAATTCACCCCTCCACTTT. Its translation: CSARGAQGSNSPLHF.

This clonotype was recorded many times. The genes are TRBV19 and TRBJ2-2; 7 positions agree with TRBD2. Germline trimming cut 5 bases from V and 6 bases from J; bases unmatched to any gene: 6. CDR1 is LNHDA and CDR2 is SQIVND in the germline V gene (reference sequence). This CDR3 spans 14 amino acids. CDR3 in DNA: TGTGCCAGTAGTGTCGGACTAGGGGCCGGGGAGCTGTTTTTT. Its translation is CASSVGLGAGELFF.

This clonotype was recorded many times. The chain combines TRBV5-1 with TRBJ1-1; no clear D. The CDR3 is made up of 14 amino acids. Trimming left V 0 bases short and J 4 bases short, with 10 bases between. The germline V gene has CDR1 SGHRS and CDR2 YFSETQ. The CDR3 DNA follows: TGCGCCAGCAGCTTGGCCTCCTGGGGCACTGAAGCTTTCTTT. Amino acid sequence: CASSLASWGTEAFF.

This clonotype occurred many times. The V call is TRBV12-3 or TRBV12-4, the J call TRBJ2-1; D not resolved. The CDR3 has 13 residues. V was cut by 4 bases and J by 4 bases, with 8 bases left in between. The CDR3 DNA reads TGTGCCAGCAGTTGGGCCGATTACAATGAGCAGTTCTTC. This encodes CASSWADYNEQFF.

Many counts were recorded for this clonotype. The chain has TRBV7-2 and TRBJ2-3; D ambiguous. Germline CDR1 SGHTA, CDR2 FQGNSA. Trimming removed 1 base at V and 2 bases at J, with 7 bases between. This CDR3 has 14 amino acids. In nucleotides, the CDR3 is TGTGCCAGCAGCTTAGTTACAGCCACAGATACGCAGTATTTT. As protein: CASSLVTATDTQYF.

This clonotype was counted between two and nine times. The gene calls are TRBV29-1 and TRBJ2-5; D gene unclear. Germline V CDR1 and CDR2: SQVTM, ANQGSEA. Between the trimmed V and J ends, which lost 7 bases and 4 bases, there was a span of 16 bases. CDR3 size: 13 residues. CDR3 DNA sequence: TGCAGCGCCGATGATGGGGTGGCAGAGACCCAGTACTTC. This encodes CSADDGVAETQYF.

The rearrangement uses TRBV3-1 and TRBJ2-7; D not resolved. This CDR3 comprises 13 residues. CDR1 is LGHDT and CDR2 is YNNKEL in the germline V gene (reference sequence). Trimming removed 0 bases at V and 6 bases at J, with 9 bases between. In DNA, the CDR3 is TGTGCCAGCAGCCAAGACCTTCTGGGCGAGCAGTACTTC. Its protein is CASSQDLLGEQYF.

The genes are TRBV20-1 and TRBJ1-4; D call uncertain. The CDR3 is 14 amino acids. Trimming left V 1 base short and J 8 bases short, with 14 bases between. Germline V CDR1 and CDR2: DFQATT, SNEGSKA (reference sequence). The CDR3 bases are TGCAGTGCTAGAGGTCGGCTGCCGGGGGAAAAACTGTTTTTT. Translated: CSARGRLPGEKLFF.

V usage is TRBV12-3 or TRBV12-4 and J usage is TRBJ1-5; possibly TRBD1 for D (6 bases). CDR3 length: 12 residues. The V and J ends lost 7 bases and 11 bases respectively, with 15 bases between them. The CDR3 DNA follows: TGTGCCAGCACCACGGGGACAAAGTCCCAGCATTTT. Its translation is CASTTGTKSQHF.

The V and J genes are TRBV6-2 or TRBV6-3 and TRBJ2-7; 8 bases fit TRBD2. The trim removed 6 bases at V and 11 bases at J, leaving 9 bases unmatched. The CDR3 is 12 residues long. Germline loops: CDR1 MNHEY, CDR2 SVGEGT. CDR3 loop: CASSSPGLAEYF. The CDR3 DNA sequence: TGTGCCAGCAGCTCCCCCGGACTAGCTGAGTACTTC.

Ten or more counts support this clonotype. The rearrangement uses TRBV2 and TRBJ2-3, with D hard to call. The CDR3 runs 13 residues. The V end was cut by 2 bases, the J end by 3 bases, with 6 bases between. The germline gives CDR1 SNHLY, CDR2 FYNNEI. The CDR3 reads CASSERRTDTQYF. CDR3 nucleotides: TGTGCCAGCAGTGAACGTCGGACAGATACGCAGTATTTT.

There are many counts of this clonotype. The chain uses TRBV11-2 and TRBJ1-2; a possible D gene is TRBD1 (5 bases). CDR1 and CDR2 (germline): SGHAT, FQNNGV. The V and J ends lost 6 bases and 5 bases respectively, with 19 bases between them. The CDR3 is made up of 15 amino acids. CDR3 sequence reads: CASRKPGTQEYGYTF. The CDR3, as DNA: TGTGCCAGCAGGAAACCTGGGACTCAAGAATATGGCTACACCTTC.